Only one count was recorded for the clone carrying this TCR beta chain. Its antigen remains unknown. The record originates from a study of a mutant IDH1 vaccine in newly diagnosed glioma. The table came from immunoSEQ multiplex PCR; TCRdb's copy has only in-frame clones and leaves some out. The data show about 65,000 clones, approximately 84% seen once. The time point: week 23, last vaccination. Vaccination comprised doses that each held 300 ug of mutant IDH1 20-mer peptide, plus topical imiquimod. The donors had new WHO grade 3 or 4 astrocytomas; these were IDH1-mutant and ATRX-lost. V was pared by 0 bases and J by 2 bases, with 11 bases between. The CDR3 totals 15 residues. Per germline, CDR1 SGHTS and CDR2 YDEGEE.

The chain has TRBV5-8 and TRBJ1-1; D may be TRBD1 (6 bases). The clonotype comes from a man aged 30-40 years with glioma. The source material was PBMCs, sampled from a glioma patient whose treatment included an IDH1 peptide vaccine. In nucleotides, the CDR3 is TGTGCCAGCAGCTTGGCAGGACAGCTTAACACTGAAGCTTTCTTT. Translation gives CASSLAGQLNTEAFF. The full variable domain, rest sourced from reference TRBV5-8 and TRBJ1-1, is EAGVTQSPTHLIKTRGQQATLRCSPISGHTSVYWYQQALGLGLQFLLWYDEGEERNRGNFPPRFSGRQFPNYSSELNVNALELEDSALYLCASSLAGQLNTEAFFGQGTRLTVV.